This note documents a single T cell receptor beta chain sequence. Its specific antigen is unknown. Base qualities are missing; no much larger clone stands one base away. The data stem from a study of T cells in localized non-small cell lung cancer (dated by TCRdb to the early 2020s). Concerning the study at large: T cell repertoires of some 240 early-stage NSCLC patients were analyzed, with tumors being compared against uninvolved tumor-adjacent lungs. All 250 or so NSCLC patients in the cohort were treatment-naive and had localized lung tumors that were resected. Of the NSCLC patients, around 130 were male and about a hundred were female, and the mean age was approximately 66 years.

CDR1 SGDLS and CDR2 YYNGEE are derived from the germline V gene. Including cysteine and phenylalanine, the CDR3 has 15 amino acids. CDR3 DNA only is kept here, 45 bases in frame from base 1. The V and J ends are trimmed by 2 bases and 1 base, leaving 13 bases between them. Overall study outcomes, separate from this receptor: Higher T cell density in blood was associated with longer overall survival, whereas higher clonality in adjacent lung was associated with shorter survival. Because multi-region tumor sequencing was not performed, intratumor heterogeneity could not be ruled out. A median of about 55 of the top 100 tumor clones were detected in paired uninvolved adjacent lung, and 25 to 35 of these tumor clones were also found among the top 100 clones of the paired uninvolved adjacent lung. Uninvolved tumor-adjacent lung showed the highest T cell clonality, higher than tumor, which suggests more focused antigenic responses in the uninvolved tumor-adjacent lung. Because the study design was exploratory, TCR variables were selected using unadjusted p-values without false-discovery rate correction.

At diagnosis, tumor, uninvolved tumor-adjacent lung and peripheral blood were collected and then preserved as a mix of FFPE and fresh-frozen material. For TCR repertoire profiling, the blood samples were analyzed as peripheral blood mononuclear cells. TCR beta CDR3 regions were sequenced from DNA using the immunoSEQ Assay. For the original study's pipeline: T cell density was computed as TCR beta template counts normalized to usable DNA estimated by amplifying housekeeping genes. The preseqR package was used to estimate richness by extrapolating to 400,000 templates for PBMC samples and to 120,000 templates for tissue samples. Clonality was calculated as one minus Pielou's evenness. Tissue-enriched TCRs were identified by differential abundance testing using productive amino-acid clonotypes, minimum total count 5 and alpha 0.1. Repertoire overlap between compartments was quantified with the Jaccard Index and Morisita Overlap Index. GLIPH grouped TCR beta CDR3s together with public tetramer-defined viral CDR3s, and a viral motif had to include at least three viral sequences and also show V-gene enrichment. In its TCRdb copy, this immuneACCESS table keeps in-frame sequences only and misses some clones. Where compared with another copy, unresolved V genes explain less than half of these, and the others have no known cause. V and J calls plus clone size are reproduced from that table; the DNA served to infer D and trimming. The sample includes around 41,000 clones, with roughly 86% observed a single time. The ten largest account for roughly 6.1% of the sample.

This specimen was peripheral blood, taken before any cancer treatment. The sequence derives from a man aged 35 to 69 with stage I lung adenocarcinoma. The V and J genes are TRBV9 and TRBJ2-7; possibly the D gene is TRBD1, per 6 matching bases. The DNA sequence is TGTGCCAGCAGCGTTGGGGGCTCCGGATCCTACGAGCAGTACTTC. It is translated as CASSVGGSGSYEQYF.